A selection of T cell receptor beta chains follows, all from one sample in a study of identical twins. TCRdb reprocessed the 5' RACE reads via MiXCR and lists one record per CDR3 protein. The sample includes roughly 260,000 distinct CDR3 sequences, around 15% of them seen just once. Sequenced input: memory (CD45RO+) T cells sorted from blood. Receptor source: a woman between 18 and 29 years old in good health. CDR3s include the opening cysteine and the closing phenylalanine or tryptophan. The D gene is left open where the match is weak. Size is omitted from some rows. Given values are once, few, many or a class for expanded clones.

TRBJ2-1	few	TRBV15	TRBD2	TGTGCCACCAGCAGGCAACCGGGACTAGCGGGAGTTGGTGAGCAGTTCTTC	CATSRQPGLAGVGEQFF
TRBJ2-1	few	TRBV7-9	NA	TGTGCCAGCAGCTCACAGGCCCGCGGGGGCCCTAACAATGAGCAGTTCTTC	CASSSQARGGPNNEQFF
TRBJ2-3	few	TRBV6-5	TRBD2	TGTGCCAGCAGTTACCTGAAGCGGGATAGCACAGATACGCAGTATTTT	CASSYLKRDSTDTQYF
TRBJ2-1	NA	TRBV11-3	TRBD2	TGTGCCAGCAGCTTTACTAGCGGGGTATACAATGAGCAGTTCTTC	CASSFTSGVYNEQFF
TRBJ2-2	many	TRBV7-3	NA	TGTGCCAGCAGCTTGGACAGAGATAACACCGGGGAGCTGTTTTTT	CASSLDRDNTGELFF
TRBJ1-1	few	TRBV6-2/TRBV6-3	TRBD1	TGTGCCAGCACTCTGATCGGGACAGGGTTGAACACTGAAGCTTTCTTT	CASTLIGTGLNTEAFF
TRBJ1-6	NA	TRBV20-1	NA	TGCAGTGCTCATGTGACAGGCCCGAATTCACCCCTCCACTTT	CSAHVTGPNSPLHF
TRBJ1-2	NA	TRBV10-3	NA	TGTGCCATCAGCCCACAGGGTGTAGATGGCTACACCTTC	CAISPQGVDGYTF
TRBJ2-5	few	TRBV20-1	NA	TGCAGTGCTGAGAGGGCAGGGGAGGGGACCCAGTACTTC	CSAERAGEGTQYF
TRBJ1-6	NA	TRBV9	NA	TGTGCCAGCAGCTCAGAGGAGGGTTGGAATTCACCCCTCCACTTT	CASSSEEGWNSPLHF
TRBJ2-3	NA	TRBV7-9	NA	TGTGCCAGTTCTCCCCTTGGGAGCGTCACAGATACGCAGTATTTT	CASSPLGSVTDTQYF
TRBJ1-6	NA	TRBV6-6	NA	TGTGCCTGGAGGGAAAAGGGCTCACCCCTCCACTTT	CAWREKGSPLHF
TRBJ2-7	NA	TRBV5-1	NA	TGCGCCAGCAGCTTGGTTGGCTCTGGGAACGAGCAGTACTTC	CASSLVGSGNEQYF
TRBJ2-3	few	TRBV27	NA	TGTGCCAGCAGTTCGCGACTACGTAGCGGTGGTAGCACAGATACGCAGTATTTT	CASSSRLRSGGSTDTQYF
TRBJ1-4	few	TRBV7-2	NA	TGTGCCAGCAGCTTAGAAAGGTCGGGATTTGAAAAACTGTTTTTT	CASSLERSGFEKLFF
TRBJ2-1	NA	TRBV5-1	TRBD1	TGCGCCAGCAGCCAAGGGACAGGGGCCTACAATGAGCAGTTCTTC	CASSQGTGAYNEQFF
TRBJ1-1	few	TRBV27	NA	TGTGCCAGCTATTCTGGCACTGAAGCTTTCTTT	CASYSGTEAFF
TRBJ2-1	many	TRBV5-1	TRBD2	TGCGCCAGCAGCTTGCGGGCCTTAACCAGCGGGGAAAACAATGAGCAGTTCTTC	CASSLRALTSGENNEQFF
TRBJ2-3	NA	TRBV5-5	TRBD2	TGTGCCAGCATGACCGGGACTAGCGCTAGCACAGATACGCAGTATTTT	CASMTGTSASTDTQYF
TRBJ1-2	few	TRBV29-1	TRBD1	TGCAGCGTTTACGGACAGGCTGATGGCTACACCTTC	CSVYGQADGYTF
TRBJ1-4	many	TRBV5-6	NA	TGTGCCAGCAGCCTGGGACTCAGTAATGAAAAACTGTTTTTT	CASSLGLSNEKLFF
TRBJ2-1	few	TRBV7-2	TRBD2	TGTGCCAGCAGCCGACTAGCTTCCTACAATGAGCAGTTCTTC	CASSRLASYNEQFF
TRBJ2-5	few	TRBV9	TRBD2	TGTGCCAGCAGCGTAGGAAGGTCAGCGGGGGTCCAAGAGACCCAGTACTTC	CASSVGRSAGVQETQYF
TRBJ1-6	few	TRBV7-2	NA	TGTGCCAGCAGCCCCCCAGGGTTGTATTCACCCCTCCACTTT	CASSPPGLYSPLHF
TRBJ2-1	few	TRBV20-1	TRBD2	TGCAGTGCTAGAGATCAGGGTAGCGGGAGAAGGTATGAGCAGTTCTTC	CSARDQGSGRRYEQFF
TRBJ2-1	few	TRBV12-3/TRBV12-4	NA	TGTGCCAGCAGCCGTGATCTAAACAATGAGCAGTTCTTC	CASSRDLNNEQFF